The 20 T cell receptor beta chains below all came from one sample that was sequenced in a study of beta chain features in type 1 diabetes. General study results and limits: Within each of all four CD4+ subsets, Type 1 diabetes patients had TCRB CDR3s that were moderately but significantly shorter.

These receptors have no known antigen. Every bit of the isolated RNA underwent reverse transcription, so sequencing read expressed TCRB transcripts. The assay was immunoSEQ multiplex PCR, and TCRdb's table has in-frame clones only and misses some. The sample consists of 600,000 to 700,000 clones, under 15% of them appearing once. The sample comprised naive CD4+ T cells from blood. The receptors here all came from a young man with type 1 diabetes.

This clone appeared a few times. The CDR3 loop reads CASSESVTSDGYTF. The DNA for the CDR3 is TGTGCCAGCAGTGAATCTGTGACGTCCGACGGCTACACCTTC. The V and J genes are TRBV25-1 and TRBJ1-2; D ambiguous. Per the germline V gene, CDR1 is MGHDK and CDR2 is SYGVNS. The CDR3 length is 14 residues. V was pared by 1 base and J by 8 bases, with 14 bases between.

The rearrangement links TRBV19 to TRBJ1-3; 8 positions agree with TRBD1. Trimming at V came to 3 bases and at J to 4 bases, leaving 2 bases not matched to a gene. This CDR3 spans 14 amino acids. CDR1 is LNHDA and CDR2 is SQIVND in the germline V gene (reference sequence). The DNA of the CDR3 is TGTGCCAGTAGTATCGGGACAGGAGGAAACACCATATATTTT. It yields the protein CASSIGTGGNTIYF.

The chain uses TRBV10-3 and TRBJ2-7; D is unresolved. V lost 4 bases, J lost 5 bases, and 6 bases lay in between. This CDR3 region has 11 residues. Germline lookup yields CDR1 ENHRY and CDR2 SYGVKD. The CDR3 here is CAISGSHEQYF. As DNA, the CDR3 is TGTGCCATCAGTGGGTCACACGAGCAGTACTTC.

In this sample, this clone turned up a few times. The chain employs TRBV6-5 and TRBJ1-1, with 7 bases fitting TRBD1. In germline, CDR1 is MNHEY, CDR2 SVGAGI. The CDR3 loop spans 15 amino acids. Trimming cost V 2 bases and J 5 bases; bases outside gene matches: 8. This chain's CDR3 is CASSYGYPGGTEAFF. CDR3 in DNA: TGTGCCAGCAGTTACGGTTACCCAGGGGGGACTGAAGCTTTCTTT.

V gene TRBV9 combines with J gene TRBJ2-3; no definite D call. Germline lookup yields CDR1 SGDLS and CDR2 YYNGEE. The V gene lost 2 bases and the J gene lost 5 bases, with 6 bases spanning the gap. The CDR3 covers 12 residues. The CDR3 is CASSVFLDTQYF. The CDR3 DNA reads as TGTGCCAGCAGCGTTTTTTTAGATACGCAGTATTTT.

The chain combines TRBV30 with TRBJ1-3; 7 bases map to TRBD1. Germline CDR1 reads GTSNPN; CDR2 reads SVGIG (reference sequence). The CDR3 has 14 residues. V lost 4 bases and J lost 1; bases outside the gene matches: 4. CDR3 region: CAWTSGQSGNTIYF. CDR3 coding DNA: TGTGCCTGGACCTCGGGACAGTCTGGAAACACCATATATTTT.

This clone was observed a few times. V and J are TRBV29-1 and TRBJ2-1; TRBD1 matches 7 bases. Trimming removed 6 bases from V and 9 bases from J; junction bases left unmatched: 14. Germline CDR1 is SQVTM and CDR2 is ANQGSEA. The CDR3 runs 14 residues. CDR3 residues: CSVDHGTAGGEQFF. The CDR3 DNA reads TGCAGCGTCGACCATGGGACAGCTGGCGGTGAGCAGTTCTTC.

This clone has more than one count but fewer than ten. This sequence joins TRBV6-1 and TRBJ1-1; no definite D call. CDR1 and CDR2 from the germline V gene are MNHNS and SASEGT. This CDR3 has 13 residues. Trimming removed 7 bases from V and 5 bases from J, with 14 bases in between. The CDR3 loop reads CASTSELGTEAFF. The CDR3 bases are TGTGCCAGCACCTCCGAGCTGGGGACTGAAGCTTTCTTT.

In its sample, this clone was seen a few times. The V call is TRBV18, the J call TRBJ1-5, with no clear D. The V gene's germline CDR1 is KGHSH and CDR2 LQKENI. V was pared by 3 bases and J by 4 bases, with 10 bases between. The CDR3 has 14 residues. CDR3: CASSPTEVNQPQHF. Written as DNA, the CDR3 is TGTGCCAGCTCACCTACAGAGGTTAATCAGCCCCAGCATTTT.

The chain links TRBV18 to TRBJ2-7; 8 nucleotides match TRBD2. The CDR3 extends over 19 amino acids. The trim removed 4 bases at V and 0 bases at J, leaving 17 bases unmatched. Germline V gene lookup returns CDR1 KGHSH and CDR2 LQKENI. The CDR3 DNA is TGTGCCAGCTCACAATTCCCTCCTCGTCCGGGGACTAGCTCCTACGAGCAGTACTTC. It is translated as CASSQFPPRPGTSSYEQYF.

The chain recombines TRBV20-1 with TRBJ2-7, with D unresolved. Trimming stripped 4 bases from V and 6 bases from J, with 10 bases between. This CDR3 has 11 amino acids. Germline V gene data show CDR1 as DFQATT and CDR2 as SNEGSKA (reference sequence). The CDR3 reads CSAISPVEQYF. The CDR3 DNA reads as TGCAGTGCTATTAGTCCAGTCGAGCAGTACTTC.

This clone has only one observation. The CDR3 reads CASSVLGGSSPLHF. The CDR3 DNA follows: TGTGCCAGCAGCGTACTAGGGGGCAGTTCACCCCTCCACTTT. The chain is built from TRBV9 and TRBJ1-6; 7 bases line up with TRBD1. This CDR3 contains 14 residues. Germline trimming cut 1 base from V and 9 bases from J; bases unmatched to any gene: 4. CDR1 and CDR2 from the germline V gene are SGDLS and YYNGEE.

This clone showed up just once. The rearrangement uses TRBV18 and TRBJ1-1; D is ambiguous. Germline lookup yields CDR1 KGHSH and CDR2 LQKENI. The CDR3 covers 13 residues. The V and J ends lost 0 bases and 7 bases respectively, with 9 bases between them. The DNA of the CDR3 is TGTGCCAGCTCACCACCATTAGGGAGTGAAGCTTTCTTT. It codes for CASSPPLGSEAFF.

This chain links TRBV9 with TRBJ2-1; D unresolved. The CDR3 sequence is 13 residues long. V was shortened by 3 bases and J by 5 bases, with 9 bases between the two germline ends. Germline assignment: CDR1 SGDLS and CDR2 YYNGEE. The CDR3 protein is CASSGRQHNEQFF. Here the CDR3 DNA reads TGTGCCAGCAGCGGACGGCAACACAATGAGCAGTTCTTC.

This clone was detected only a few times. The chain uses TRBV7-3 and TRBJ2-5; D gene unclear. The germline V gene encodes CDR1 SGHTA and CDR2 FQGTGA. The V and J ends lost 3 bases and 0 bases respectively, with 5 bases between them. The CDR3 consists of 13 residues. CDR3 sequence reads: CASSFAYQETQYF. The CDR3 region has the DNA TGTGCCAGCAGCTTCGCCTACCAAGAGACCCAGTACTTC. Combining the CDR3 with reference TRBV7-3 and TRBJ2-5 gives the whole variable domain GAGVSQTPSNKVTEKGKYVELRCDPISGHTALYWYRQSLGQGPEFLIYFQGTGAADDSGLPNDRFFAVRPEGSVSTLKIQRTERGDSAVYLCASSFAYQETQYFGPGTRLLVL.

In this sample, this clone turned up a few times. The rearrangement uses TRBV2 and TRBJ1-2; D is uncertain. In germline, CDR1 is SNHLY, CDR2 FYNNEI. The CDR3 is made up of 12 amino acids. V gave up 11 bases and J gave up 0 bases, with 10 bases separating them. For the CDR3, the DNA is TGTGCCGTGGGCAGCCCTAACTATGGCTACACCTTC. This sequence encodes CAVGSPNYGYTF.

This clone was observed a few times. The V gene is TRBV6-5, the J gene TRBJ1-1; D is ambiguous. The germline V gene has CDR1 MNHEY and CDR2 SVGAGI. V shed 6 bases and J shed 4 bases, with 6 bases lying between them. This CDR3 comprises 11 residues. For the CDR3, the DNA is TGTGCCAGCAGCTCCCTCACTGAAGCTTTCTTT. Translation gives CASSSLTEAFF.

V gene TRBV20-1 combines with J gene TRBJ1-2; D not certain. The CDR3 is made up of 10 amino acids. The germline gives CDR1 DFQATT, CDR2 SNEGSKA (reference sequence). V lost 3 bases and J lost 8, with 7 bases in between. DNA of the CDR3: TGCAGTGCTAGTTCGGGGGGCTACACCTTC. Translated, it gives CSASSGGYTF.

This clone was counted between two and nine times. The CDR3 coding sequence is TGTGCCAGCAGCTTAGGGCAGGTATCCTACGAGCAGTACTTC. Residues: CASSLGQVSYEQYF. The gene calls are TRBV7-2 and TRBJ2-7; D call uncertain. V was shortened by 1 base and J by 1 base, with 8 bases between the two germline ends. The length of the CDR3 is 14 residues. Germline CDR1 is SGHTA and CDR2 is FQGNSA.

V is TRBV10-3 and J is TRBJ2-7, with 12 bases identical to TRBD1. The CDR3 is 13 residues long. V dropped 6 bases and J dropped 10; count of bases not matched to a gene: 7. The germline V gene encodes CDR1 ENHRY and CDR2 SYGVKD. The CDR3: CAIREPGQGAQYF. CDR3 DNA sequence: TGTGCCATCAGAGAACCGGGACAGGGGGCCCAGTACTTC.